A selection of T cell receptor beta chains follows, all from one sample in a study of blood T cell repertoires in COVID-19. Method: immunoSEQ multiplex PCR; TCRdb's copy keeps in-frame clones and lacks some. The sample has 180,000 or so clones, 65% to 85% seen once. Sequencing was carried out using peripheral blood. These receptors were collected from a human donor with acute or convalescent COVID-19. The donor label of this sample is uncertain. The CDR3 runs from the conserved cysteine through the conserved F or W. D genes are given only for firm matches. Expanded clones are given a class, and other clones once, few, many or no size at all.

cdr3_nt	cdr3_aa	v_call	j_call	clone_size	d_call
TGTGCCAGCAGCCCCGGACAAGACAATCAGCCCCAGCATTTT	CASSPGQDNQPQHF	TRBV5-4	TRBJ1-5	NA	NA
TGTGCCAGCAGTGGAGCGGGACAGGGAATCATTCAGTACTTC	CASSGAGQGIIQYF	TRBV25-1	TRBJ2-4	NA	TRBD1
TGCGCCAGCAGCCAAGGGTTGGCACCCAACTCTGGAAACACCATATATTTT	CASSQGLAPNSGNTIYF	TRBV4-1	TRBJ1-3	few	NA
TGCGCCAGCAGGCAACAGCGGGAGGGCCACAATGAGCAGTTCTTC	CASRQQREGHNEQFF	TRBV10-2	TRBJ2-1	many	TRBD2
TGTGCCAGCAGCCGGGACTTCTCCTACGAGCAGTACTTC	CASSRDFSYEQYF	TRBV11-2	TRBJ2-7	NA	NA
TGTGCCAGTAGTATAGATAGGACAGCCTCCTACGAGCAGTACTTC	CASSIDRTASYEQYF	TRBV19	TRBJ2-7	NA	NA
TGTGCCAGCAGCTCCGTCCCGGGACAGGCCTCCTACGAGCAGTACTTC	CASSSVPGQASYEQYF	TRBV5-4	TRBJ2-7	NA	TRBD1
TGCGCCAGCAGAAACAGTTCCTACGAGCAGTACTTC	CASRNSSYEQYF	TRBV5-1	TRBJ2-7	once	NA
TGTGCCAGCAGCAGCTTCCTGACAGGGTTAAATGAAAAACTGTTTTTT	CASSSFLTGLNEKLFF	TRBV5-6	TRBJ1-4	NA	TRBD1
TGTGCCAGCTCTCACAAAGAGAACACCGGGGAGCTGTTTTTT	CASSHKENTGELFF	TRBV18	TRBJ2-2	NA	NA
TGTGCCAGTAGTATTTGGGGGGACGCTGGGGCCAACGTCCTGACTTTC	CASSIWGDAGANVLTF	TRBV19	TRBJ2-6	NA	NA